Listed here are 22 T cell receptor beta chains from one sample, sequenced in a study of Graves' ophthalmopathy and Graves' hyperthyroidism. TCR beta CDR3 regions were amplified from RNA transcripts. Scientists carried out first-round RT-PCR using HTBI primers and then a second-round multiplex PCR. TCRdb reanalysed the multiplex PCR reads using MiXCR and keeps one entry per CDR3 protein. The data contain 600,000 to 650,000 distinct CDR3 sequences, 22% of them seen just once; the ten biggest clones take up roughly 6.9%. The sequenced sample consisted of peripheral blood. The source is a young woman with stable Graves' hyperthyroidism. Some clones in this sample may be carry-over from other donors' samples.

This clonotype has ten or more counts. The V and J genes are TRBV9 and TRBJ1-5; 12 nucleotides agree with TRBD1. Germline CDR1 and CDR2: SGDLS and YYNGEE. The CDR3 sequence is 17 residues long. V lost 0 bases and J lost 5; bases outside the gene matches: 6. DNA for the CDR3: TGTGCCAGCAGCGTAGTGCCGGGACAGGGGGCGGATCAGCCCCAGCATTTT. Amino acid sequence: CASSVVPGQGADQPQHF.

This clonotype was seen at least ten times. This rearrangement joins TRBV20-1 to TRBJ1-5; D unclear. V lost 2 bases, J lost 0 bases, and 5 bases lay in between. In germline, CDR1 is DFQATT, CDR2 SNEGSKA (reference sequence). The CDR3 length is 13 residues. CDR3 coding DNA: TGCAGTGCTAGACACCTTAGCAATCAGCCCCAGCATTTT. This gives the protein CSARHLSNQPQHF.

This clonotype came up many times. The V call is TRBV5-5, the J call TRBJ1-1; D might be TRBD1 (5 bases). CDR3 length: 16 amino acids. Germline V gene sequence: CDR1 SGHKS, CDR2 YYEKEE (reference sequence). The V end lost 3 bases, the J end lost 0 bases, and 15 bases lay between the germline ends. As DNA, the CDR3 is TGTGCCAGCAGCTGGGACGCGGCGGGGATGAACACTGAAGCTTTCTTT. As protein: CASSWDAAGMNTEAFF.

This clonotype appeared many times. The chain joins TRBV27 to TRBJ2-5, with unresolved D. Trimming left V 6 bases short and J 0 bases short, with 11 bases between. The CDR3 sequence is 14 residues long. Germline CDR1 reads MNHEY; CDR2 reads SMNVEV (reference sequence). For the CDR3, the DNA is TGTGCCAGCAGGCACACCCAGTACCAAGAGACCCAGTACTTC. Translating it yields CASRHTQYQETQYF.

V is TRBV5-6 and J is TRBJ2-2, with TRBD2 matching over 10 bases. The CDR3 is 17 residues long. Germline V gene sequence: CDR1 SGHDT, CDR2 YYEEEE. The V gene end was trimmed by 2 bases and the J gene end by 7 bases; junction bases not matched to a gene: 11. The CDR3 bases are TGTGCCAGCAGCTTATTATACGGGACTAGCGTCGGCGGGGAGCTGTTTTTT. This translates into CASSLLYGTSVGGELFF.

CDR3 in DNA: TGTGCCAGCAGTGATTGGGGATTCTATGGCTACACCTTC. It yields the protein CASSDWGFYGYTF. The chain combines TRBV6-1 with TRBJ1-2; D is undetermined. Germline assignment: CDR1 MNHNS and CDR2 SASEGT. The CDR3 has 13 residues. V was shortened by 3 bases and J by 4 bases, with 9 bases between the two germline ends.

This clonotype was detected many times. The chain combines TRBV20-1 with TRBJ2-5, with TRBD2 matching 7 bases. J gave up 4 bases and V 3 bases, and 11 bases lay outside the gene matches. This CDR3 comprises 15 residues. Germline lookup yields CDR1 DFQATT and CDR2 SNEGSKA (reference sequence). The CDR3 sequence is CSARGLAGVGETQYF. CDR3 bases: TGCAGTGCTAGGGGACTCGCGGGGGTCGGAGAGACCCAGTACTTC.

This clonotype was seen at least ten times. The chain couples TRBV30 to TRBJ1-1, with D possibly matching TRBD1 (5 bases). V was clipped by 0 bases and J by 4 bases, with 9 bases between them. Germline CDR1 GTSNPN, CDR2 SVGIG (reference sequence). The CDR3 runs 13 residues. CDR3 in amino acids: CAWSVWGGTEAFF. The CDR3 region has the DNA TGTGCCTGGAGTGTCTGGGGGGGCACTGAAGCTTTCTTT. The whole variable domain, remainder taken from reference TRBV30 and TRBJ1-1, is SQTIHQWPATLVQPVGSPLSLECTVEGTSNPNLYWYRQAAGRGLQLLFYSVGIGQISSEVPQNLSASRPQDRQFILSSKKLLLSDSGFYLCAWSVWGGTEAFFGQGTRLTVV.

This sequence joins TRBV2 and TRBJ2-2, with D possibly matching TRBD1 (6 bases). CDR3 size: 15 residues. Germline V lookup: CDR1 SNHLY, CDR2 FYNNEI. The V end lost 6 bases, the J end lost 11 bases, and 22 bases lay between the germline ends. The CDR3 reads CASRTGHGFVGELFF. The CDR3 DNA follows: TGTGCCAGCAGGACGGGACACGGGTTTGTAGGAGAGCTGTTTTTT.

This clonotype was observed at least ten times. The V gene is TRBV20-1, the J gene TRBJ2-5, with D hard to call. This CDR3 has 11 residues. Trimming stripped 6 bases from V and 7 bases from J, with 12 bases between. Germline CDR1 is DFQATT and CDR2 is SNEGSKA (reference sequence). This CDR3 reads CSAPRPLTQYF. CDR3 coding DNA: TGCAGTGCCCCACGGCCGCTGACCCAGTACTTC.

This clonotype was seen many times. The junction differs from germline at one of its ends, possibly a read error. This chain connects TRBV12-3 or TRBV12-4 to TRBJ1-6; D not resolved. The length of the CDR3 is 15 residues. The CDR3 bases are TGTGCCGGCAGTTTGAGGAACAGCAATAATTCACCCCTCCACTTT. Translating gives CAGSLRNSNNSPLHF.

This clonotype was observed a handful of times. This rearrangement joins TRBV29-1 to TRBJ1-1; possible D gene TRBD1, 6 bases. CDR1 and CDR2 from the germline V gene are SQVTM and ANQGSEA. This CDR3 has 14 residues. V was shortened by 7 bases and J by 0 bases, with 15 bases between the two germline ends. CDR3 residues: CSAISGQLNTEAFF. CDR3 nucleotide sequence: TGCAGCGCCATCTCGGGACAATTGAACACTGAAGCTTTCTTT. Full variable domain (rest looked up from reference TRBV29-1 and TRBJ1-1): SAVISQKPSRDICQRGTSLTIQCQVDSQVTMMFWYRQQPGQSLTLIATANQGSEATYESGFVIDKFPISRPNLTFSTLTVSNMSPEDSSIYLCSAISGQLNTEAFFGQGTRLTVV.

A remark on this clonotype: One base away lies a much larger clone, so this may be a sequencing read error. DNA of the CDR3: TGTGCCATCAGTAATCGGGTGGGCAATCAGCCCCAGCATTTT. It encodes CAISNRVGNQPQHF. The rearrangement joins TRBV12-3 or TRBV12-4 to TRBJ1-5; D uncertain. The CDR3 is 14 residues long.

Only a few counts were recorded for this clonotype. An end of the junction does not agree with germline; a read error may underlie this. The chain is built from TRBV3-1 and TRBJ2-4, with D unclear. Germline loops: CDR1 LGHDT, CDR2 YNNKEL (reference sequence). There are 15 residues in the CDR3. The CDR3 sequence is CASSQDQVAKNIKYF. CDR3 nucleotide sequence: TGTGCCAGCAGCCAAGATCAGGTAGCCAAAAACATTAAGTACTTC.

The chain combines TRBV10-3 with TRBJ1-2, with 11 bases matching TRBD1. The CDR3 has 15 residues. V dropped 5 bases and J dropped 2; count of bases not matched to a gene: 4. CDR1 ENHRY and CDR2 SYGVKD come from the germline V gene. CDR3 residues: CAISHGTGGNYGYTF. The CDR3 DNA is TGTGCCATCAGTCATGGGACAGGGGGGAACTATGGCTACACCTTC.

This clonotype was detected many times. At one boundary the junction diverges from the germline segment, which might be a read error. V gene TRBV6-2 or TRBV6-3 combines with J gene TRBJ2-5; maybe TRBD2 (5 bases). Germline V lookup: CDR1 MNHEY, CDR2 SVGEGT. CDR3 size: 12 residues. This CDR3 is CASSYIWETQCF. CDR3 DNA sequence: TGTGCCAGCAGTTACATCTGGGAGACCCAGTGCTTC.

This clonotype was observed many times. This CDR3 reads CASSEGPGYPAKNIQYF. For the CDR3, the DNA is TGTGCCAGCAGTGAAGGACCAGGATACCCAGCCAAAAACATTCAGTACTTC. V gene TRBV6-1 combines with J gene TRBJ2-4; D is ambiguous. The CDR3 is made up of 17 amino acids. V lost 1 base to trimming and J lost 0 bases, with 13 bases between them. Germline V CDR1 and CDR2: MNHNS, SASEGT.

The chain has TRBV6-1 and TRBJ1-1, with a weak D call TRBD1 (5 bases). Germline lookup yields CDR1 MNHNS and CDR2 SASEGT. V was clipped by 2 bases and J by 2 bases, with 15 bases between them. This CDR3 has 16 amino acids. CDR3 sequence reads: CASSEFRGRLNTEAFF. Here the CDR3 DNA reads TGTGCCAGCAGTGAATTCCGGGGCAGGCTAAACACTGAAGCTTTCTTT.

This sequence joins TRBV7-9 and TRBJ2-5, with D unresolved. V was shortened by 5 bases and J by 4 bases, with 8 bases between the two germline ends. Germline CDR1 and CDR2: SEHNR and FQNEAQ (reference sequence). The CDR3 consists of 12 residues. This CDR3 is CASSLGIETQYF. The DNA for the CDR3 is TGTGCCAGCAGCCTGGGGATAGAGACCCAGTACTTC.

The chain links TRBV29-1 to TRBJ1-5; 9 bases are shared with TRBD1. The CDR3 loop spans 14 amino acids. After removal of 4 bases from V and 4 bases from J, the junction contained 5 bases not matched to a gene. Germline lookup yields CDR1 SQVTM and CDR2 ANQGSEA. The CDR3 loop is CSVGGDRENQPQHF. The CDR3 bases are TGCAGCGTTGGGGGGGACAGGGAGAATCAGCCCCAGCATTTT.

This clonotype showed up many times. In DNA, the CDR3 is TGTGCCAGCAGCCAACTAGCGACTCTCTACGAGCAGTACTTC. Its protein is CASSQLATLYEQYF. J is TRBJ2-7 and V is TRBV2, with 7 bases matching TRBD2. J lost 3 bases, V lost 6 bases, and 8 bases had no gene match. The germline V gene encodes CDR1 SNHLY and CDR2 FYNNEI. This CDR3 has 14 amino acids.

This clonotype was observed at least ten times. The gene calls are TRBV7-3 and TRBJ2-7, with 9 bases lining up with TRBD1. The CDR3 totals 18 residues. Germline V lookup: CDR1 SGHTA, CDR2 FQGTGA. The V gene end was trimmed by 0 bases and the J gene end by 1 base; junction bases not matched to a gene: 10. The CDR3 DNA is TGTGCCAGCAGCTTAACTGGGACAGGGCCCGTGGGATCCTACGAGCAGTACTTC. It codes for CASSLTGTGPVGSYEQYF.